This T cell receptor beta chain originates from a study of shared T cell receptors in the human thymus. The data were produced by immunoSEQ multiplex PCR, yet TCRdb's version contains in-frame clones alone and is incomplete. The sample lists approximately 490,000 clones, approximately 80% occurring once. V gave up 2 bases and J gave up 0 bases; unmatched junction bases: 16. The CDR3 runs 20 residues. The germline V gene encodes CDR1 SGHVS and CDR2 FQNEAQ. These records were also assigned to another study, of human thymus T cells.

V usage is TRBV7-8 and J usage is TRBJ1-5, with 7 bases aligning to TRBD1. The receptor's source is a boy in the first two years of life with a congenital heart defect. Sequencing was done on a sample of thymocytes. The CDR3 is CASSLPAGPGTEDSNQPQHF. The DNA for the CDR3 is TGTGCCAGCAGCTTACCCGCGGGGCCCGGGACAGAAGATAGCAATCAGCCCCAGCATTTT.